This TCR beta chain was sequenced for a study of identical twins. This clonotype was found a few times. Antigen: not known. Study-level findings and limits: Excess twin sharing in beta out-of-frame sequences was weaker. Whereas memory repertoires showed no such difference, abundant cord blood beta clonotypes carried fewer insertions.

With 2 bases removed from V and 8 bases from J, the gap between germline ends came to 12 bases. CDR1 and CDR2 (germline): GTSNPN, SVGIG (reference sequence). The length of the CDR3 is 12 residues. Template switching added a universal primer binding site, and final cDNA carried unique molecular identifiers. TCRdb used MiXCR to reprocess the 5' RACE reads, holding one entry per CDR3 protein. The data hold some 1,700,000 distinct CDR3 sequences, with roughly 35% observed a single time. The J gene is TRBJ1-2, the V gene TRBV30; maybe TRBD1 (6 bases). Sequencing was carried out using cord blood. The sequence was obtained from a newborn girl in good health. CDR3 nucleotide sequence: TGTGCCTGGAGTCTCACAGGGTACGGCTACACCTTC. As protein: CAWSLTGYGYTF. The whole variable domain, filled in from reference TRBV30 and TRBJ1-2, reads SQTIHQWPATLVQPVGSPLSLECTVEGTSNPNLYWYRQAAGRGLQLLFYSVGIGQISSEVPQNLSASRPQDRQFILSSKKLLLSDSGFYLCAWSLTGYGYTFGSGTRLTVV.